This T cell receptor (beta chain) is drawn from a study of cytomegalovirus exposure and HLA in healthy donors. Study details: As released early, the data held about 85 million unique TCRs from HLA-typed donors.

Remarks on this clone: Antigen specificity is unknown.

The CDR3 consists of 15 residues. V was trimmed by 3 bases and J by 0 bases, leaving 12 bases between them. Per the germline V gene, CDR1 is MNHNS and CDR2 is SASEGT. 13 Jbeta primers and 60 Vbeta primers were used for the PCR. Using immunoSEQ multiplex PCR, the repertoire was profiled, and TCRdb retains in-frame clones only, with some absent. The repertoire table contains more than 95,000 clones. Findings and limits, study-wide: Based on reports, TCR beta sequences accurately predicted HLA-A and HLA-B alleles for most subjects. According to a later analysis, most TCR beta chains associated with CMV appeared HLA-restricted.

This chain joins TRBV6-1 and TRBJ2-7, with no clear D. Sequencing input: PBMCs. This clonotype was obtained from a man younger than 45 in good health and CMV-seronegative. The CDR3 coding sequence is TGTGCCAGCAGTGATGAGTACCTTAGCTCCTACGAGCAGTACTTC. Translation: CASSDEYLSSYEQYF.